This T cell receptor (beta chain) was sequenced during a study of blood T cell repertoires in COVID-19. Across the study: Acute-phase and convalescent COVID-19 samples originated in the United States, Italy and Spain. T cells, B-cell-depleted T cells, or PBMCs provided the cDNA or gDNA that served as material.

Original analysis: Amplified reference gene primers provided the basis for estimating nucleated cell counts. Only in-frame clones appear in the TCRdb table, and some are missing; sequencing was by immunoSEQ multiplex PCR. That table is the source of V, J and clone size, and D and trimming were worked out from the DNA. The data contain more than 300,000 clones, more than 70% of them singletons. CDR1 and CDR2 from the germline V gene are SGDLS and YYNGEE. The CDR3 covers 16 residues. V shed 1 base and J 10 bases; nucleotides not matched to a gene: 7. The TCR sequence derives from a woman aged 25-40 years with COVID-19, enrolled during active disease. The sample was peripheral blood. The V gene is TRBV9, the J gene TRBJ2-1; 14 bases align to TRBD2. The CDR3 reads CASSVTSGLAGVEQFF. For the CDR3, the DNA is TGTGCCAGCAGCGTAACGTCGGGACTAGCGGGGGTGGAGCAGTTCTTC.